This passage covers 15 T cell receptor beta chains from one sample sequenced in a study of blood T cells in healthy people across ages. A sample-barcoded 5' primer and a J-beta primer mix were used in a second PCR of about 6 to 12 cycles. TCRdb re-analysed the 5' RACE reads in MiXCR, keeping a single row per CDR3 protein. Found here are about 1 million distinct CDR3 sequences, under 30% of them singletons; the top ten hold around 0.75%. This sample also appeared in a second study, on T cells of mothers and their children.

The sample was blood. Receptors originate from a girl under 10 years old in good health.

This chain uses TRBV7-2 with TRBJ2-4; either TRBD1 or TRBD2 may fit D (6 bases each). Trimming took 3 bases from V and 4 from J, leaving 13 bases between them. The CDR3 has 15 residues. Germline V gives CDR1 SGHTA, CDR2 FQGNSA. CDR3 in amino acids: CASSFTGALKNIQYF. The CDR3 nucleotides are TGTGCCAGCAGCTTCACGGGGGCCCTTAAAAACATTCAGTACTTC.

This clonotype was counted between two and nine times. This sequence joins TRBV4-1 and TRBJ2-7, with D maybe TRBD2 (6 bases). Trimming removed 3 bases at V and 1 base at J, with 10 bases between. The CDR3 spans 14 residues. Looked up from germline, CDR1 is MGHRA and CDR2 is YSYEKL. CDR3 sequence reads: CASSQADYSYEQYF. CDR3 sequence (DNA): TGCGCCAGCAGCCAGGCGGACTATTCCTACGAGCAGTACTTC.

In this sample, this clonotype turned up a few times. The DNA of the CDR3 is TGTGCCAGCAGCTCCCATAGCTACCGAACCTACGAGCAGTACTTC. The encoded protein is CASSSHSYRTYEQYF. This chain connects TRBV7-2 to TRBJ2-5, with D unclear. The J call may be incorrect, as the DNA end agrees better with TRBJ2-7. This CDR3 comprises 15 residues. The germline V gene encodes CDR1 SGHTA and CDR2 FQGNSA.

The sample holds a few counts of this clonotype. The chain is built from TRBV10-3 and TRBJ1-2; 7 bases fit TRBD1. This CDR3 contains 14 residues. Germline V gene data show CDR1 as ENHRY and CDR2 as SYGVKD. V was clipped by 6 bases and J by 7 bases; unmatched bases: 11. CDR3 protein: CAISGQDPPVGYTF. DNA for the CDR3: TGTGCCATCAGCGGACAGGACCCCCCGGTTGGCTACACCTTC.

In regard to this clonotype: The junction does not match germline at one end; this may be a read error. The chain uses TRBV6-5 and TRBJ2-3; 7 bases are shared with TRBD2. The CDR3 contains 14 residues. Germline lookup yields CDR1 MNHEY and CDR2 SVGAGI. The CDR3 loop reads CASSYYGGSDTQYF. The CDR3 region has the DNA TGTGCCAGCAGCTACTACGGGGGGAGCGATACGCAGTATTTT.

This chain uses TRBV12-3 or TRBV12-4 with TRBJ2-5; 7 bases agree with TRBD2. CDR3 length: 14 amino acids. With 6 bases clipped from V and 1 base from J, the junction kept 5 bases outside the gene matches. The CDR3 DNA reads as TGTGCCAGCAGAGAGGCGGGGGTCCAAGAGACCCAGTACTTC. It specifies CASREAGVQETQYF.

This clonotype was counted a few times. The V call is TRBV4-3, the J call TRBJ1-4; 7 nucleotides match TRBD1. V gave up 5 bases and J gave up 6 bases; unmatched junction bases: 9. In germline, CDR1 is LGHNA, CDR2 YSLEER. The CDR3 loop spans 15 amino acids. The CDR3 DNA reads as TGCGCCAGCAGCTTGCGACAGGGACCCTATGAAAAACTGTTTTTT. It translates to CASSLRQGPYEKLFF.

V is TRBV7-9 and J is TRBJ1-2; perhaps TRBD1 as D (6 bases). Trimming removed 3 bases from V and 0 bases from J, with 11 bases in between. Per germline, CDR1 SEHNR and CDR2 FQNEAQ (reference sequence). This CDR3 region has 15 residues. CDR3 coding DNA: TGTGCCAGCAGCTTCAAAGGGGGGCCTAACTATGGCTACACCTTC. Residues: CASSFKGGPNYGYTF.

This rearrangement joins TRBV3-1 to TRBJ1-3; D is uncertain. Between the trimmed V and J ends, which lost 4 bases and 9 bases, there was a span of 10 bases. Germline CDR1 and CDR2: LGHDT and YNNKEL (reference sequence). CDR3 length: 12 residues. CDR3 sequence (DNA): TGTGCCAGCAGCCTCGGCGAGGCCACCATATATTTT. Translating it yields CASSLGEATIYF.

This chain links TRBV20-1 with TRBJ2-5; D is uncertain. In germline, CDR1 is DFQATT, CDR2 SNEGSKA (reference sequence). V was cut by 0 bases and J by 6 bases, with 5 bases left in between. The CDR3 sequence is 11 residues long. CDR3 residues: CSARDQQTQYF. CDR3 nucleotides: TGCAGTGCTAGAGATCAGCAGACCCAGTACTTC.

This clonotype was seen once. The chain carries TRBV12-3 or TRBV12-4 and TRBJ2-3; tentative D call: TRBD2 (6 bases). Trimming removed 10 bases at V and 13 bases at J, with 24 bases between. The CDR3 runs to 13 residues. The CDR3 DNA follows: TGTGCCATTGGCGGGGAAAGGGCAGATGCGGAGTATTTT. Translating it yields CAIGGERADAEYF.

The V call is TRBV29-1, the J call TRBJ2-1, with D perhaps TRBD1 or TRBD2 (6 bases each). This CDR3 spans 16 amino acids. The V end lost 1 base, the J end lost 4 bases, and 17 bases lay between the germline ends. CDR1 and CDR2 (germline): SQVTM, ANQGSEA. CDR3 sequence reads: CSVEGAEGDNYNEQFF. The DNA of the CDR3 is TGCAGCGTTGAAGGCGCGGAGGGGGATAATTACAATGAGCAGTTCTTC.

This clonotype was observed a handful of times. CDR3 loop: CASSPAGTVQETQYF. CDR3 coding DNA: TGTGCCAGCAGTCCCGCAGGGACAGTCCAAGAGACCCAGTACTTC. V is TRBV6-6 and J is TRBJ2-5; 7 bases are a match to TRBD1. CDR3 length: 15 amino acids. Trimming removed 5 bases from V and 1 base from J; junction bases left unmatched: 7. Germline-derived CDR1 and CDR2 are MNHNY and SVGAGI (reference sequence).

The chain is built from TRBV12-3 or TRBV12-4 and TRBJ2-2; 7 bases line up with TRBD1. Trimming at V came to 3 bases and at J to 6 bases, leaving 4 bases not matched to a gene. CDR3 length: 14 residues. The CDR3: CASSFQGVAGELFF. The DNA of the CDR3 is TGTGCCAGCAGTTTTCAGGGGGTCGCCGGGGAGCTGTTTTTT.

The chain couples TRBV5-1 to TRBJ2-1, with D possibly matching TRBD1 (6 bases). Germline loops: CDR1 SGHRS, CDR2 YFSETQ. The V end was cut by 3 bases, the J end by 0 bases, with 10 bases between. This CDR3 has 15 amino acids. The CDR3 bases are TGCGCCAGCAGCTGGACAGATAGCTCCTACAATGAGCAGTTCTTC. It codes for CASSWTDSSYNEQFF.